Listed below are T cell receptor beta chains from one sample, sequenced in a study of cytomegalovirus exposure and HLA in healthy donors. Libraries were prepared by immunoSEQ multiplex PCR; TCRdb keeps only in-frame clonotypes and omits some of them. The sample shows around 190,000 clones, about 82% of them seen only once. The sample consisted of PBMCs. These receptors were obtained from a woman aged 18-29 years in good health and CMV-seronegative. Each CDR3 is given with its conserved first and last residue. D genes are given only for firm matches. The size entry is marked missing in some rows and otherwise reads once, few, many or a size class.

TRBV5-5	16	-	-	TRBJ2-2	TGTGCCAGCAGCTTGAGTGTGGGGCTTTCGGCCGGGGAGCTGTTTTTT	CASSLSVGLSAGELFF
TRBV10-3	15	-	-	TRBJ1-1	TGTGCCATCAGTGAGGAACCGCGACAGAACACTGAAGCTTTCTTT	CAISEEPRQNTEAFF
TRBV5-8	14	-	TRBD1	TRBJ2-7	TGTGCCAGCAGCTTGGGACAGGGGATCTACGAGCAGTACTTC	CASSLGQGIYEQYF
TRBV29-1	11	-	-	TRBJ1-2	TGCAGCGTTTCGGGGGGCAATGGCTACACCTTC	CSVSGGNGYTF
TRBV15	14	-	-	TRBJ1-2	TGTGCCACCAGCAGAGGAGGTGGCTGGTATGGCTACACCTTC	CATSRGGGWYGYTF
TRBV6-1	16	-	-	TRBJ2-2	TGTGCCAGCAGTGAAATGGGGGCACGGAACACCGGGGAGCTGTTTTTT	CASSEMGARNTGELFF
TRBV20-1	10	-	-	TRBJ1-2	TGCAGTGCTCCGTCCTATGGCTACACCTTC	CSAPSYGYTF
TRBV5-1	18	-	TRBD2	TRBJ2-1	TGCGCCAGCACCACCGGACTAGCGGGGGGGAGCTCCTACAATGAGCAGTTCTTC	CASTTGLAGGSSYNEQFF
TRBV5-6	15	-	TRBD2	TRBJ2-1	TGTGCCAGCAGCTGGGGACTAGCGGGAGAGTACGAGCAGTTCTTC	CASSWGLAGEYEQFF
TRBV11-3	16	-	TRBD2	TRBJ2-4	TGTGCCAGCAGCCTTACCGGGACTAGCGGGAGAAACATTCAGTACTTC	CASSLTGTSGRNIQYF
TRBV9	12	-	-	TRBJ2-7	TGTGCCAGCAGCGTAGGGGCGGGCGAGCAGTACTTC	CASSVGAGEQYF
TRBV27	12	-	TRBD1	TRBJ2-7	TGTGCCAGCAGTTTCGGACAGGGGGGACAGTACTTC	CASSFGQGGQYF
TRBV11-2	15	-	-	TRBJ1-2	TGTGCCAGCAGCTTAGGAGCCGGGAACAACTATGGCTACACCTTC	CASSLGAGNNYGYTF
TRBV27	13	-	-	TRBJ2-5	TGTGCCAGCATGTCGGGAAGGCGGGAGACCCAGTACTTC	CASMSGRRETQYF
TRBV4-2	18	-	-	TRBJ1-1	TGTGCCAGCAGCCAAGAATTGGCTGCGGCGGGGGCGAACACTGAAGCTTTCTTT	CASSQELAAAGANTEAFF
TRBV4-1	16	-	TRBD2	TRBJ2-7	TGCGCCAGCAGCGGGCGACTAGCGGTGAATCTCAACGAGCAGTACTTC	CASSGRLAVNLNEQYF
TRBV19	15	-	TRBD2	TRBJ2-7	TGTGCCAGTAGCCGCGGGACTAGCGGCACCTACGAGCAGTACTTC	CASSRGTSGTYEQYF
TRBV19	15	-	TRBD1	TRBJ1-4	TGTGCCAGCCGGGACAGAGCTTCAACTAATGAAAAACTGTTTTTT	CASRDRASTNEKLFF
TRBV6-6	16	-	TRBD1	TRBJ1-5	TGTGCCAGCAGCTACTACAGGGGAACCCCCAATCAGCCCCAGCATTTT	CASSYYRGTPNQPQHF
TRBV19	14	-	-	TRBJ1-6	TGTGCCAGCTCATCAGGGTCCTATAATTCACCCCTCCACTTT	CASSSGSYNSPLHF
TRBV10-1	14	-	TRBD1	TRBJ1-5	TGCGCCAGCTCCGACGGGACAGCTAATCAGCCCCAGCATTTT	CASSDGTANQPQHF
TRBV9	16	-	-	TRBJ1-2	TGTGCCAGCAGCACGGGCGGGGTTCCCCTTAACTATGGCTACACCTTC	CASSTGGVPLNYGYTF
TRBV11-2	12	-	-	TRBJ1-1	TGTGCCAGCAGCTTAGAATCCGGGGAAGCTTTCTTT	CASSLESGEAFF
TRBV5-6	15	-	-	TRBJ1-5	TGTGCCAGCAGCTTGGGACAGGTACGCAATCAGCCCCAGCATTTT	CASSLGQVRNQPQHF
TRBV5-1	16	-	TRBD2	TRBJ2-1	TGCGCCAGCAGCCCGGGGGGGGCTACCTCCTACAATGAGCAGTTCTTC	CASSPGGATSYNEQFF
TRBV30	12	-	-	TRBJ1-2	TGTGCCTGGAGTGTAGGGGACTATGGCTACACCTTC	CAWSVGDYGYTF
TRBV13	14	-	TRBD1	TRBJ2-1	TGTGCCAGCAGCCCGGGACAGGGTATAGATGAGCAGTTCTTC	CASSPGQGIDEQFF
TRBV2	11	-	-	TRBJ1-1	TGTGCCAGCAGTTCGTACAGTGAAGCTTTCTTT	CASSSYSEAFF
TRBV5-4	14	-	-	TRBJ2-1	TGTGCCAGCAGCCTCGGGGACTCCTACAATGAGCAGTTCTTC	CASSLGDSYNEQFF
TRBV6-1	16	-	TRBD1	TRBJ1-3	TGTGCCAGCAGTGAAAGGGGGACAGGCGCTGGAAACACCATATATTTT	CASSERGTGAGNTIYF
TRBV2	15	-	TRBD2	TRBJ2-1	TGTGCCAGCAGTGAGACTAGCGGGAGGGCCGGTGAGCAGTTCTTC	CASSETSGRAGEQFF
TRBV5-6	16	-	-	TRBJ2-5	TGTGCCAGCAGCTTTGGCCGGAAAATCCGAGGAGAGACCCAGTACTTC	CASSFGRKIRGETQYF
TRBV7-9	12	few	TRBD1	TRBJ2-7	TGTGCCAGCAGCGTACAGGGGTTCGAGCAGTACTTC	CASSVQGFEQYF
TRBV19	16	once	TRBD2	TRBJ2-3	TGTGCCAGTAGTTGGACTAGCGGGCGCGGCACAGATACGCAGTATTTT	CASSWTSGRGTDTQYF
TRBV18	17	-	-	TRBJ1-1	TGTGCCAGCTCACCACCGAATCTGGGGGGGTCGAACACTGAAGCTTTCTTT	CASSPPNLGGSNTEAFF
TRBV29-1	15	-	TRBD2	TRBJ2-3	TGCAGCGTTGAGAAAGAGCGGGGTAGCACAGATACGCAGTATTTT	CSVEKERGSTDTQYF
TRBV18	13	once	-	TRBJ1-4	TGTGCCAGCTCCCCCATGGTGGACGGGGAACTGTTTTTT	CASSPMVDGELFF
TRBV4-1	15	-	-	TRBJ2-7	TGCGCCAGCAGCCAAGTTGGAAAGCTAGCTTACGAGCAGTACTTC	CASSQVGKLAYEQYF
TRBV7-9	13	-	-	TRBJ2-3	TGTGCCAGCGGCGGGTATATCTCAGATACGCAGTATTTT	CASGGYISDTQYF
TRBV11-2	13	-	-	TRBJ2-1	TGTGCCAGCAGCCTAGCTACCTACAATGAGCAGTTCTTC	CASSLATYNEQFF
TRBV7-6	14	-	TRBD2	TRBJ2-3	TGTGCCAGCAGCCCCACTAGCGCCACAGATACGCAGTATTTT	CASSPTSATDTQYF
TRBV30	14	-	-	TRBJ1-1	TGTGCCTGGAGTATCTACCGGATGAGGTCCGAAGCTTTCTTT	CAWSIYRMRSEAFF
TRBV15	14	-	-	TRBJ1-5	TGTGCCACCAGCAGAGATCAGGGGAATCAGCCCCAGCATTTT	CATSRDQGNQPQHF
TRBV4-2	16	-	-	TRBJ2-1	TGTGCCAGCAGCCAAGGCGGAGGTACAGGGTTGGTTGAGCAGTTCTTC	CASSQGGGTGLVEQFF
TRBV6-5	13	-	TRBD1	TRBJ2-7	TGTGCCAGCAAGCCCAGGGGGTCCTACGAGCAGTACTTC	CASKPRGSYEQYF
TRBV4-1	17	-	-	TRBJ1-2	TGCGCCAGCAGCCAACCCCTGAAGCAGGACAGACGATATGGCTACACCTTC	CASSQPLKQDRRYGYTF
TRBV7-6	15	-	-	TRBJ2-2	TGTGCCAGCAGCTTAAGACAGGTCCGGGCCGGGGAGCTGTTTTTT	CASSLRQVRAGELFF
TRBV28	18	-	TRBD1	TRBJ1-5	TGTGCCAGCAGTTTTACCAGGGGGCGAACCGATAGCAATCAGCCCCAGCATTTT	CASSFTRGRTDSNQPQHF
TRBV19	19	-	TRBD2	TRBJ2-7	TGTGCCAGTAGTATAGGTTTTTGGGGACTAGCGGGAACTCTCGGGGAGCAGTACTTC	CASSIGFWGLAGTLGEQYF